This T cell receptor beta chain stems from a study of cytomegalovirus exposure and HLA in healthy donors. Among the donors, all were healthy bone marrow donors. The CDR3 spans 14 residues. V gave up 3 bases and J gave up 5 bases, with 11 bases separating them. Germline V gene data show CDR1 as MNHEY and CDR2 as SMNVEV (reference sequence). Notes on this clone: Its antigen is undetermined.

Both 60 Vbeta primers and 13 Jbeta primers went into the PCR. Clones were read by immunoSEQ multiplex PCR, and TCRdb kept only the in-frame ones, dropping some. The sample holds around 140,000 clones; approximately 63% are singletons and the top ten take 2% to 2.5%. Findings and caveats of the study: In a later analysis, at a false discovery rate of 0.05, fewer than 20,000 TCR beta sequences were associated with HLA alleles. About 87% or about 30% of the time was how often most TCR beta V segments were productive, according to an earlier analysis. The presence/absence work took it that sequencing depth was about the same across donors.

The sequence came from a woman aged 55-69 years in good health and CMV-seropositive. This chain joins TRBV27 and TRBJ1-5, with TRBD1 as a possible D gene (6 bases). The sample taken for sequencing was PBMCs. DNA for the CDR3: TGTGCCAGCAGTTTGATAGGGGGAGATCAGCCCCAGCATTTT. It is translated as CASSLIGGDQPQHF.